These T cell receptor beta chains were read from a single sample in a study of brain T cells in children with intractable seizures. The table came from immunoSEQ multiplex PCR; TCRdb's copy has only in-frame clones and leaves some out. The data contain about 80,000 clones, 90% to 95% of them singletons. Source: peripheral blood, taken at surgery. These TCRs come from a girl under 10 years old with Rasmussen encephalitis and intractable seizures. Each CDR3 is given with its conserved first and last residue. The D gene is left open where the match is weak. For some rows the clone size is stated as once, few or many, or as a class when expanded; others skip it.

>TRBV6-5|.|11|TRBJ2-7|.
CASSYFDEQYF
TGTGCCAGCAGTTACTTCGACGAGCAGTACTTC
>TRBV2|.|13|TRBJ1-5|once
CASSEEINQPQHF
TGTGCCAGCAGTGAGGAGATAAATCAGCCCCAGCATTTT
>TRBV19|.|13|TRBJ2-7|.
CASSIPFSYEQYF
TGTGCCAGTAGTATCCCCTTCTCCTACGAGCAGTACTTC
>TRBV5-5|TRBD1|19|TRBJ2-7|.
CASSLVVGQGPFFIYEQYF
TGTGCCAGCAGCTTGGTGGTCGGACAGGGCCCTTTCTTTATCTACGAGCAGTACTTC
>TRBV12-3/TRBV12-4|.|13|TRBJ2-1|.
CASSSTGYNEQFF
TGTGCCAGCAGTTCAACAGGTTACAATGAGCAGTTCTTC
>TRBV18|TRBD1|14|TRBJ1-5|.
CASSQDRGNQPQHF
TGTGCCAGCTCCCAGGACAGGGGGAATCAGCCCCAGCATTTT
>TRBV10-1|.|12|TRBJ2-7|.
CASSEDGYEQYF
TGCGCCAGCAGTGAAGATGGTTACGAGCAGTACTTC
>TRBV7-9|.|13|TRBJ1-3|.
CALRDISGNTIYF
TGTGCCCTTAGGGACATCTCTGGAAACACCATATATTTT
>TRBV5-5|TRBD2|16|TRBJ2-2|.
CASSSASGGAAGELFF
TGTGCCAGCAGCTCGGCTAGCGGGGGGGCCGCCGGGGAGCTGTTTTTT
>TRBV4-1|.|13|TRBJ1-2|.
CASSQVRGVGYTF
TGCGCCAGCAGCCAAGTCCGAGGGGTTGGCTACACCTTC
>TRBV11-2|TRBD2|15|TRBJ2-3|.
CASSYSGRGTDTQYF
TGTGCCAGCAGCTATAGCGGGAGGGGGACAGATACGCAGTATTTT
>TRBV2|TRBD1|13|TRBJ1-2|.
CASNSPYRGGYTF
TGTGCCAGCAATAGCCCATACAGGGGCGGCTACACCTTC
>TRBV10-3|.|16|TRBJ1-5|.
CAISESLGDSNQPQHF
TGTGCCATCAGTGAGTCGTTAGGGGATAGCAATCAGCCCCAGCATTTT
>TRBV7-3|.|13|TRBJ2-5|.
CASSLKVQETQYF
TGTGCCAGCAGCTTAAAGGTCCAAGAGACCCAGTACTTC
>TRBV11-2|.|14|TRBJ2-7|.
CASSFRDGTYEQYF
TGTGCCAGCAGCTTCCGGGACGGGACCTACGAGCAGTACTTC
>TRBV19|TRBD1|15|TRBJ2-4|.
CASSGTGTGENIQYF
TGTGCCAGTAGTGGCACCGGGACAGGGGAAAACATTCAGTACTTC
>TRBV7-2|.|12|TRBJ1-6|.
CASSLGSSPLHF
TGTGCCAGCAGCTTAGGAAGTTCACCCCTCCACTTT
>TRBV24-1|.|15|TRBJ2-1|many
CATSEYREDGGEQFF
TGTGCCACCAGTGAATACAGGGAAGATGGAGGTGAGCAGTTCTTC
>TRBV7-9|.|13|TRBJ1-2|.
CASSAWEGYGYTF
TGTGCCAGCTCTGCTTGGGAGGGCTATGGCTACACCTTC
>TRBV2|.|13|TRBJ1-2|.
CASSEDVVLGYTF
TGTGCCAGCAGTGAAGATGTGGTGCTCGGCTACACCTTC
>TRBV27|.|14|TRBJ2-2|.
CASRDFISTGELFF
TGTGCCAGCAGGGACTTTATATCAACCGGGGAGCTGTTTTTT
>TRBV27|TRBD2|15|TRBJ2-1|once
CASNRLAGGHNEQFF
TGTGCCAGCAACCGACTAGCGGGGGGCCACAATGAGCAGTTCTTC
>TRBV19|.|15|TRBJ1-1|.
CASSFPSAANTEAFF
TGTGCCAGTAGTTTTCCGTCGGCAGCGAACACTGAAGCTTTCTTT
>TRBV5-6|.|15|TRBJ1-5|.
CASSLNLGGKQPQHF
TGTGCCAGCAGCTTAAATTTAGGTGGGAAACAGCCCCAGCATTTT
>TRBV5-4|TRBD1|14|TRBJ1-4|.
CASSLRDRNEKLFF
TGTGCCAGCAGCCTACGGGACAGGAATGAAAAACTGTTTTTT
>TRBV19|TRBD1|16|TRBJ1-2|.
CASSATRTGGNYGYTF
TGTGCCAGTAGTGCCACGCGGACAGGGGGTAACTATGGCTACACCTTC
>TRBV11-1|TRBD1|13|TRBJ2-1|.
CAAGDRGLGEQFF
TGTGCCGCGGGGGACAGGGGGTTGGGTGAGCAGTTCTTC
>TRBV12-3/TRBV12-4|.|13|TRBJ2-5|.
CASTLRIQETQYF
TGTGCCAGCACCCTTAGGATCCAAGAGACCCAGTACTTC
>TRBV19|.|13|TRBJ2-7|.
CASRKDSAYEQYF
TGTGCCAGTAGAAAGGACAGCGCCTACGAGCAGTACTTC
>TRBV18|TRBD1|15|TRBJ1-2|.
CASSRPSGGNYGYTF
TGTGCCAGCTCACGACCCTCAGGGGGGAACTATGGCTACACCTTC
>TRBV19|.|16|TRBJ1-5|.
CASSRRQLYSNQPQHF
TGTGCCAGTAGTAGACGACAGCTATATAGCAATCAGCCCCAGCATTTT
>TRBV5-5|.|16|TRBJ2-6|.
CASSYSAGTGANVLTF
TGTGCCAGCAGCTATTCTGCGGGGACTGGGGCCAACGTCCTGACTTTC
>TRBV21-1|.|15|TRBJ1-1|.
CASNEEGGAHTEAFF
TGTGCCAGCAACGAGGAGGGGGGCGCGCACACTGAAGCTTTCTTT
>TRBV28|TRBD2|20|TRBJ2-1|.
CASSPKGLAGGRESYNEQFF
TGTGCCAGCAGTCCCAAGGGACTAGCGGGGGGTCGGGAATCCTACAATGAGCAGTTCTTC
>TRBV6-1|.|14|TRBJ2-3|.
CASSEILVRDTQYF
TGTGCCAGCAGTGAAATTCTGGTTCGGGATACGCAGTATTTT
>TRBV7-9|.|17|TRBJ2-2|few
CASSLVTHRKGTGELFF
TGTGCCAGCAGCTTAGTGACACACCGAAAGGGTACCGGGGAGCTGTTTTTT
>TRBV11-3|.|13|TRBJ2-1|.
CASSLGLYNEQFF
TGTGCCAGCAGCTTAGGACTGTACAATGAGCAGTTCTTC
>TRBV5-5|TRBD1|17|TRBJ2-2|few
CASSLISGTGNTGELFF
TGTGCCAGCAGCTTGATCTCCGGGACAGGGAACACCGGGGAGCTGTTTTTT
>TRBV19|.|13|TRBJ2-5|.
CASSRAYQETQYF
TGTGCCAGTAGTAGGGCCTACCAAGAGACCCAGTACTTC
>TRBV6-1|TRBD2|17|TRBJ2-1|.
CASSAYFGTSGGNEQFF
TGTGCCAGCAGTGCGTATTTTGGGACTAGCGGGGGCAATGAGCAGTTCTTC
>TRBV4-1|.|18|TRBJ1-3|.
CASSQEFRGENPGNTIYF
TGCGCCAGCAGCCAAGAATTTCGAGGCGAAAATCCTGGAAACACCATATATTTT
>TRBV5-5|TRBD2|15|TRBJ2-7|.
CASSFAGGPLYEQYF
TGTGCCAGCAGCTTCGCGGGAGGGCCTCTTTACGAGCAGTACTTC
>TRBV7-2|.|15|TRBJ1-4|.
CASGLTRADNEKLFF
TGTGCCAGCGGCCTGACCCGGGCGGATAATGAAAAACTGTTTTTT
>TRBV9|.|15|TRBJ2-7|.
CASSVSLIPSYEQYF
TGTGCCAGCAGCGTAAGTCTCATACCTTCCTACGAGCAGTACTTC
>TRBV5-6|.|13|TRBJ1-3|.
CASSLAGINTIYF
TGTGCCAGCAGCTTAGCAGGGATAAACACCATATATTTT
>TRBV11-3|.|14|TRBJ2-7|.
CASSLVSGTSRQYF
TGTGCCAGCAGCTTAGTATCAGGGACTTCGCGACAGTACTTC
>TRBV3-1/TRBV3-2|.|15|TRBJ1-2|.
CASSPASGLRYGYTF
TGTGCCAGCAGCCCCGCGTCCGGTCTTCGGTATGGCTACACCTTC